This TCR beta chain was identified during a study of T-cell memory formation after mild COVID-19. Study results and limitations: The study detected some responding clones in pre-infection memory, suggesting cross-reactive memory joined. Later expanders leaned toward CD4+, whereas clones contracting from day 15 to 85 were balanced CD4/CD8.

TCRdb passed the 5' RACE reads through MiXCR, listing each CDR3 protein once. The sample consists of about 340,000 distinct CDR3 sequences, approximately 22% of them appearing once. This clonotype was counted only a few times. As yet, its antigen is unknown. This CDR3 contains 13 residues. Trimming removed 3 bases from V and 0 bases from J, with 8 bases in between. Looked up from germline, CDR1 is DFQATT and CDR2 is SNEGSKA (reference sequence). The V and J genes are TRBV20-1 and TRBJ2-5; D remains ambiguous. Sequencing input: PBMCs or a T cell subset sorted from them (not recorded which). The receptor comes from a man between 18 and 29 years old who had mild COVID-19 (a few samples of this study predate the infection). Cell type and time point are not known. CDR3 DNA: TGCAGTGCTAGTTTCGGGTACCAAGAGACCCAGTACTTC. The encoded protein is CSASFGYQETQYF.